This record covers a single T cell receptor (beta chain). Its cognate antigen is unknown. A much more abundant neighbour one base away suggests this may be a read error. This CDR3 contains 15 residues. Germline CDR1 reads MNHEY; CDR2 reads SVGEGT. As to time point: newly diagnosed GD, antithyroid drugs for less than 3 months. PBMC-derived RNA was used for the TCR library. This sample is part of a study of regulatory T cells in long-lasting Graves disease. Study outcomes and limitations: Persistent Graves' patients possessed reduced TCR diversity relative to recently diagnosed ones.

Arm-PCR of CDR3 regions and iRepertoire HTBI primers were used to build TCR beta libraries. TCRdb re-called the multiplex PCR reads with MiXCR, one entry per CDR3 protein. The table records 520,000 or so distinct CDR3 sequences, about 12% of them present only once. These data were also filed under a second study, of T cells in Graves' hyperthyroidism and ophthalmopathy. As that report states: Used for diagnoses were clinical symptoms, serum thyroxine and TRAb, thyroid ultrasound and orbital computed tomography. The blood repertoire included most of the expanded thyroid clonotypes above 0.001.

This chain connects TRBV6-2 or TRBV6-3 to TRBJ1-1; tentative D call: TRBD1 (5 bases). The sequence came from a woman in her 30s with Graves disease. The material was peripheral blood mononuclear cells (PBMCs), obtained at new diagnosis, from a patient treated with antithyroid drugs. The CDR3, as DNA: TGTGACAGCAGGACAACCGGGACGGAGAACACTGAAGCTTTCTTT. Encoded protein: CDSRTTGTENTEAFF.